This T cell receptor beta chain is from a study of blood T cell repertoires in COVID-19. Enrolled through a virtual design, the participants were between 18 and 89 years of age and came from 24 US areas. Clones were read by immunoSEQ multiplex PCR, and TCRdb kept only the in-frame ones, dropping some. The profile shows 350,000 to 450,000 clones, around 87% of them singletons. This CDR3 has 17 amino acids. CDR1 WNHNN and CDR2 SYGVQD come from the germline V gene (reference sequence). The V gene lost 0 bases and the J gene lost 3 bases, with 15 bases spanning the gap. This receptor was identified in a man between 35 and 55 years old in a cohort exposed to, infected with or recovered from COVID-19 (not recorded which). The material sequenced was PBMCs or T cells enriched from blood (not recorded which). The chain links TRBV10-1 to TRBJ2-1, with a tentative D call TRBD2 (6 bases). CDR3 region: CASSESGLLGLYNEQFF. The DNA of the CDR3 is TGCGCCAGCAGTGAGTCGGGACTCCTAGGCCTCTACAATGAGCAGTTCTTC.